This TCR beta chain was recovered during a study of shared clonotypes between healthy human individuals. About the research overall: CD4 naive cells filled three plates per donor, CD4 memory three, CD8 naive two and CD8 memory one. Study results and limitations: Generally, naive subsets came out with larger estimated richness than memory subsets.

Replicate PCRs for sorted subsets used about 200 ng DNA; this equaled tens of thousands of T cell genomes. The method was immunoSEQ multiplex PCR; TCRdb's version includes in-frame clones alone and lacks a portion of them. Seen here are approximately 2,000,000 clones, about 93% observed once, and the top ten hold less than 2%. Selected positively for CCR7 and CD45RO-negative, naive CD8 cells excluded terminally differentiated effector memory CD45RA+ cells. Caucasian adults residing in Nashville, Tennessee made up all the donors. Comment on this clone: Its antigen is as yet unknown.

The CDR3 totals 16 residues. J lost 1 base, V lost 3 bases, and 8 bases had no gene match. CDR1 SGDLS and CDR2 YYNGEE come from the germline V gene. The sequence came from a man between 18 and 35 years old in good health. Some clones in this sample may be carry-over from other donors' samples. Material: naive CD8+ T cells from PBMCs. The chain links TRBV9 to TRBJ2-3; TRBD2 matches at 7 bases. DNA of the CDR3: TGTGCCAGCAGCGAGTGGTCGGGAGGTGGCACAGATACGCAGTATTTT. Amino acid sequence: CASSEWSGGGTDTQYF.